In this sample, the clone carrying this T cell receptor (beta chain) turned up a few times. This sample was taken from a study of PD-1 and CTLA-4 blockade in melanoma. V gave up 4 bases and J gave up 2 bases, with 12 bases separating them. Germline assignment: CDR1 SNHLY and CDR2 FYNNEI. The CDR3 covers 15 residues. The method was immunoSEQ multiplex PCR; TCRdb's version includes in-frame clones alone and lacks a portion of them. The sample comprises around 21,000 clones, around 89% of which are singletons, and 6.5% to 9% rests with the top ten. The TCR was taken from a human donor with melanoma. The sample in question was CD8+ T cells from peripheral blood, obtained before anti-PD-1 treatment. V gene TRBV2 combines with J gene TRBJ1-5, with a tentative D call TRBD1 (5 bases). The CDR3 region is CASSGGSGGNQPQHF. CDR3 coding DNA: TGTGCCAGCAGTGGGGGGTCGGGGGGCAATCAGCCCCAGCATTTT.